The 30 T cell receptor beta chains reported below all come from one sample, sequenced in a study of T cell repertoires in cytomegalovirus infection. TCRdb recomputed calls from the reads with MiXCR, one row per CDR3 protein. The repertoire holds around 440,000 distinct CDR3 sequences, with around 10% as singletons. The sequenced sample consisted of PBMCs. The receptors derive from a human donor in good health (CMV status not recorded). Some clones in this sample may be carry-over from other donors' samples.

This clonotype showed up just a few times. The J gene is TRBJ2-7, the V gene TRBV4-2; TRBD2 agrees at 7 bases. CDR3 length: 16 amino acids. The junction had 8 bases not matched to a gene; V was cut back by 0 bases and J by 3 bases. From germline, CDR1 is LGHNA and CDR2 YNFKEQ. The CDR3 DNA reads TGTGCCAGCAGCCAAGATTTTGGCGGGACTAACTACGAGCAGTACTTC. This translates into CASSQDFGGTNYEQYF.

This clonotype was recorded at least ten times. This sequence joins TRBV11-3 and TRBJ2-1, with no clear D. Looked up from germline, CDR1 is SGHNT and CDR2 is YENEEA. V was cut by 2 bases and J by 8 bases, with 7 bases left in between. CDR3 length: 12 residues. In nucleotides, the CDR3 is TGTGCCAGCAGCTTATGGAGCGATGAGCAGTTCTTC. It specifies CASSLWSDEQFF.

Ten or more counts support this clonotype. The V gene is TRBV7-2, the J gene TRBJ1-2, with 7 bases matching TRBD1. The length of the CDR3 is 15 residues. V gave up 5 bases and J gave up 3 bases; unmatched junction bases: 9. Germline-derived CDR1 and CDR2 are SGHTA and FQGNSA. The CDR3 loop is CASSPLTGLYYGYTF. In DNA, the CDR3 is TGTGCCAGCAGCCCACTGACAGGGTTATACTATGGCTACACCTTC.

This clonotype was observed at least ten times. The chain is built from TRBV7-2 and TRBJ1-1, with D hard to call. CDR1 is SGHTA, CDR2 FQGNSA, per germline. The CDR3 consists of 14 residues. Between the trimmed V and J ends, which lost 3 bases and 4 bases, there was a span of 12 bases. CDR3 nucleotide sequence: TGTGCCAGCAGCTTGAACCCCATGGGCACTGAAGCTTTCTTT. It yields the protein CASSLNPMGTEAFF.

This clonotype has ten or more counts. The chain couples TRBV2 to TRBJ2-1, with D tentatively TRBD1 (5 bases). V was pared by 3 bases and J by 2 bases, with 11 bases between. Germline loops: CDR1 SNHLY, CDR2 FYNNEI. This CDR3 comprises 15 residues. CDR3 region: CASSDQGITYNEQFF. Here the CDR3 DNA reads TGTGCCAGCAGTGACCAGGGCATCACCTACAATGAGCAGTTCTTC.

This clonotype was detected a few times. The chain carries TRBV28 and TRBJ1-5; a weak D match, TRBD1 (6 bases). The V end was cut by 6 bases, the J end by 5 bases, with 20 bases between. Germline CDR1 and CDR2: MDHEN and SYDVKM. This CDR3 contains 16 residues. The CDR3 sequence is CASSPTGSGSYQPQHF. For the CDR3, the DNA is TGTGCCAGCAGCCCTACAGGGTCAGGCTCGTATCAGCCCCAGCATTTT. The entire variable domain, with the rest obtained from reference TRBV28 and TRBJ1-5, is as follows: DVKVTQSSRYLVKRTGEKVFLECVQDMDHENMFWYRQDPGLGLRLIYFSYDVKMKEKGDIPEGYSVSREKKERFSLILESASTNQTSMYLCASSPTGSGSYQPQHFGDGTRLSIL.

This clonotype has ten or more counts. The chain combines TRBV6-1 with TRBJ1-5; D call uncertain. This CDR3 has 12 amino acids. Trimming took off 7 bases at V and 5 bases at J, with 9 bases between the two ends. Germline-derived CDR1 and CDR2 are MNHNS and SASEGT. Here the CDR3 reads CASMGGYQPQHF. Written as DNA, the CDR3 is TGTGCCAGCATGGGAGGCTATCAGCCCCAGCATTTT.

This clonotype turned up a few times. The V call is TRBV28, the J call TRBJ2-3; 13 positions agree with TRBD2. Trimming cost V 7 bases and J 2 bases; bases outside gene matches: 6. CDR1 is MDHEN and CDR2 is SYDVKM in the germline V gene. This CDR3 comprises 16 residues. CDR3 in amino acids: CASTRGLAGPTDTQYF. Here the CDR3 DNA reads TGTGCCAGCACCCGGGGACTAGCGGGACCCACAGATACGCAGTATTTT. Full variable domain (rest looked up from reference TRBV28 and TRBJ2-3): DVKVTQSSRYLVKRTGEKVFLECVQDMDHENMFWYRQDPGLGLRLIYFSYDVKMKEKGDIPEGYSVSREKKERFSLILESASTNQTSMYLCASTRGLAGPTDTQYFGPGTRLTVL.

J is TRBJ2-1 and V is TRBV11-2, with TRBD1 matching 8 bases. Losses at the gene ends were 8 bases for V and 8 bases for J; bases not matched to a gene: 11. This CDR3 has 14 amino acids. The germline V gene has CDR1 SGHAT and CDR2 FQNNGV. The CDR3 bases are TGTGCCAGCGCCCAGGACAGGGCGAGGGATGAGCAGTTCTTC. Its protein is CASAQDRARDEQFF.

This chain links TRBV20-1 with TRBJ2-1; 7 positions match TRBD2. V trimming: 3 bases; J trimming: 3 bases; junction bases outside the gene matches: 5. CDR1 and CDR2 from the germline V gene are DFQATT and SNEGSKA (reference sequence). The CDR3 runs to 14 residues. CDR3 residues: CSARGTKDYNEQFF. CDR3 coding DNA: TGCAGTGCTAGGGGGACTAAGGACTACAATGAGCAGTTCTTC.

The table lists this clonotype with many counts. The chain uses TRBV12-3 or TRBV12-4 and TRBJ1-1; D unresolved. Trimming stripped 0 bases from V and 5 bases from J, with 10 bases between. The CDR3 sequence is 14 residues long. CDR3 protein: CASSLAGSGTEAFF. The DNA of the CDR3 is TGTGCCAGCAGTTTAGCGGGAAGCGGGACTGAAGCTTTCTTT.

This clonotype appeared a few times. The V call is TRBV29-1, the J call TRBJ2-3; a possible D gene is TRBD2 (5 bases). From germline, CDR1 is SQVTM and CDR2 ANQGSEA. This CDR3 has 13 residues. V lost 3 bases and J lost 4, with 11 bases in between. CDR3 residues: CSVDDVGADTQYF. CDR3 nucleotide sequence: TGCAGCGTTGATGATGTCGGGGCAGATACGCAGTATTTT.

In its sample, this clonotype was seen many times. The chain uses TRBV12-5 and TRBJ2-6; perhaps TRBD2 as D (5 bases). Looked up from germline, CDR1 is LGHNT and CDR2 is FRNRAP. Trimming removed 3 bases at V and 0 bases at J, with 6 bases between. This CDR3 comprises 15 residues. CDR3 in amino acids: CASGFGVSGANVLTF. CDR3 DNA sequence: TGTGCTAGTGGTTTCGGGGTCTCTGGGGCCAACGTCCTGACTTTC.

This clonotype was counted many times. The CDR3 coding sequence is TGTGCCACCAGTGATCCGGGACAGGGGGCCAGCGATGAGCAGTTCTTC. The encoded protein is CATSDPGQGASDEQFF. The V and J genes are TRBV24-1 and TRBJ2-1, with 12 bases matching TRBD1. The germline gives CDR1 KGHDR, CDR2 SFDVKD. The CDR3 has 16 amino acids. V was clipped by 3 bases and J by 8 bases; unmatched bases: 7.

This clonotype was recorded at least ten times. J is TRBJ1-4 and V is TRBV19; D may be TRBD1 (6 bases). Germline CDR1 and CDR2: LNHDA and SQIVND (reference sequence). CDR3 length equals 14 residues. Trimming shortened V by 6 bases and J by 2 bases, and 10 bases separated the two germline ends. The CDR3 reads CASSETGTNEKLFF. The CDR3 coding sequence is TGTGCCAGTAGCGAGACAGGTACTAATGAAAAACTGTTTTTT.

This clonotype came up many times. The chain is built from TRBV7-2 and TRBJ2-1, with 9 bases that match TRBD2. CDR3 length: 15 amino acids. Trimming cost V 5 bases and J 2 bases; bases outside gene matches: 4. Looked up from germline, CDR1 is SGHTA and CDR2 is FQGNSA. CDR3 loop: CASSASGGTYNEQFF. In DNA form, the CDR3 reads TGTGCCAGCAGCGCCAGCGGGGGGACCTACAATGAGCAGTTCTTC.

This clonotype has only one observation. The DNA of the CDR3 is TGCGCCAGCAGCTTGGTAGGCTACTCCTACGAGCAGTACTTC. Its translation: CASSLVGYSYEQYF. The J gene is TRBJ2-7, the V gene TRBV5-1, with D hard to call. Germline V gene lookup returns CDR1 SGHRS and CDR2 YFSETQ. CDR3 length: 14 residues. The V and J ends lost 0 bases and 0 bases respectively, with 7 bases between them.

This clonotype showed up many times. The CDR3 DNA is TGTGCCAGCACCTTAACAGGGGACCAGGGCTATGGCTACACCTTC. Its protein product is CASTLTGDQGYGYTF. The chain joins TRBV27 to TRBJ1-2; 7 nucleotides line up with TRBD1. Germline V gene data show CDR1 as MNHEY and CDR2 as SMNVEV (reference sequence). With 7 bases clipped from V and 4 bases from J, the junction kept 12 bases outside the gene matches. This CDR3 comprises 15 residues.

J is TRBJ1-3 and V is TRBV14; no reliable D call. The V gene's germline CDR1 is SGHDN and CDR2 FVKESK. V was shortened by 4 bases and J by 3 bases, with 13 bases between the two germline ends. The length of the CDR3 is 15 residues. The CDR3 loop reads CASSLDTILGNTIYF. The CDR3 DNA reads as TGTGCCAGCAGCCTCGACACAATTCTTGGAAACACCATATATTTT.

The gene calls are TRBV15 and TRBJ1-2; TRBD1 matches at 8 bases. From germline, CDR1 is LNHNV and CDR2 YYDKDF (reference sequence). Trimming at V came to 4 bases and at J to 4 bases, leaving 8 bases not matched to a gene. This CDR3 is built from 15 residues. The CDR3 DNA reads as TGTGCCACCAGCAATAGACAGGGGATAATCTATGGCTACACCTTC. It yields the protein CATSNRQGIIYGYTF. Full variable domain (outside the CDR3, taken from reference TRBV15 and TRBJ1-2): DAMVIQNPRYQVTQFGKPVTLSCSQTLNHNVMYWYQQKSSQAPKLLFHYYDKDFNNEADTPDNFQSRRPNTSFCFLDIRSPGLGDTAMYLCATSNRQGIIYGYTFGSGTRLTVV.

The chain is built from TRBV5-1 and TRBJ2-5; D unclear. The CDR3 has 14 residues. CDR1 and CDR2 from the germline V gene are SGHRS and YFSETQ. The V gene lost 0 bases and the J gene lost 4 bases, with 10 bases spanning the gap. CDR3 DNA: TGCGCCAGCAGCTTGGACCCAGGCCCAGAGACCCAGTACTTC. Amino acids: CASSLDPGPETQYF.

This clonotype was detected a few times. This chain links TRBV3-1 with TRBJ2-1, with 14 bases that match TRBD2. The CDR3 is made up of 19 amino acids. V was pared by 4 bases and J by 2 bases, with 10 bases of the junction left unmatched. Per the germline V gene, CDR1 is LGHDT and CDR2 is YNNKEL (reference sequence). This CDR3 is CASSPKGLAGVAPYNEQFF. The CDR3 DNA is TGTGCCAGCAGCCCAAAGGGACTAGCGGGAGTTGCCCCCTACAATGAGCAGTTCTTC.

This clonotype occurred a few times. The rearrangement joins TRBV10-3 to TRBJ1-1; unclear D gene. CDR1 is ENHRY and CDR2 is SYGVKD in the germline V gene. The CDR3 totals 13 residues. Trimming took 7 bases from V and 0 from J, leaving 9 bases between them. CDR3 in amino acids: CAINGPMNTEAFF. The DNA for the CDR3 is TGTGCCATCAATGGCCCCATGAACACTGAAGCTTTCTTT.

This clonotype has at least ten counts. This chain uses TRBV6-2 or TRBV6-3 with TRBJ2-5; perhaps TRBD1 as D (6 bases). This CDR3 is 13 amino acids long. Trimming stripped 8 bases from V and 3 bases from J, with 13 bases between. Germline V gene lookup returns CDR1 MNHEY and CDR2 SVGEGT. CDR3 coding DNA: TGTGCCAGCGCAGGGGCAGTGAAAGAGACCCAGTACTTC. It yields the protein CASAGAVKETQYF.

This clonotype was counted many times. For the CDR3, the DNA is TGTGCCAGCAGCTTCCCAGGGGACACAGATACGCAGTATTTT. Translation: CASSFPGDTDTQYF. The chain couples TRBV5-5 to TRBJ2-3; TRBD1 might be the D (6 bases). Germline V gene sequence: CDR1 SGHKS, CDR2 YYEKEE (reference sequence). The CDR3 spans 14 residues. V dropped 2 bases and J dropped 2 bases, with 9 bases sitting between them.

Ten or more counts support this clonotype. CDR3: CASSVNGGNTEAFF. CDR3 sequence (DNA): TGTGCCAGCAGCGTAAATGGGGGGAACACTGAAGCTTTCTTT. V gene TRBV9 combines with J gene TRBJ1-1; the D gene is possibly TRBD1 (5 bases). The ends were cut back, 1 base at V and 1 base at J, with 8 bases in the middle. CDR3 size: 14 residues. Germline assignment: CDR1 SGDLS and CDR2 YYNGEE. Full variable domain (missing parts from reference TRBV9 and TRBJ1-1): DSGVTQTPKHLITATGQRVTLRCSPRSGDLSVYWYQQSLDQGLQFLIQYYNGEERAKGNILERFSAQQFPDLHSELNLSSLELGDSALYFCASSVNGGNTEAFFGQGTRLTVV.

Ten or more counts support this clonotype. This sequence joins TRBV12-3 or TRBV12-4 and TRBJ1-1, with TRBD1 matching 9 bases. V lost 4 bases and J lost 0; bases outside the gene matches: 3. This CDR3 is built from 15 residues. The CDR3 DNA is TGTGCCAGCAGTTCCCGGACAGGGGTGAACACTGAAGCTTTCTTT. Protein product: CASSSRTGVNTEAFF.

This clonotype was seen many times. The chain recombines TRBV7-3 with TRBJ2-2; 8 bases align to TRBD2. The germline gives CDR1 SGHTA, CDR2 FQGTGA. The J segment lost 3 bases and the V segment lost 2 bases, leaving 5 bases of the junction unmatched. The CDR3 length is 16 residues. Written as DNA, the CDR3 is TGTGCCAGCAGCTTACAGTATAGCGGGGACACCGGGGAGCTGTTTTTT. Translation gives CASSLQYSGDTGELFF.

This clonotype has at least ten counts. The rearrangement links TRBV9 to TRBJ2-2; D is ambiguous. Germline loops: CDR1 SGDLS, CDR2 YYNGEE. The V end was cut by 0 bases, the J end by 0 bases, with 9 bases between. There are 16 residues in the CDR3. The CDR3 here is CASSVDSSPNTGELFF. As DNA, the CDR3 is TGTGCCAGCAGCGTAGACAGTTCGCCGAACACCGGGGAGCTGTTTTTT.

This chain connects TRBV9 to TRBJ2-7; TRBD2 might be the D (5 bases). The V end lost 1 base, the J end lost 0 bases, and 8 bases lay between the germline ends. This CDR3 comprises 14 residues. The germline V gene has CDR1 SGDLS and CDR2 YYNGEE. CDR3 sequence: CASSVYGSSYEQYF. CDR3 nucleotide sequence: TGTGCCAGCAGCGTATATGGGAGCTCCTACGAGCAGTACTTC.